This T cell receptor (beta chain) stems from a study of blood T cell repertoires in COVID-19. Study background: Sites across the United States, Italy and Spain contributed samples from acute and convalescent COVID-19. The cDNA or gDNA used as material had been derived from T cells, B-cell-depleted T cells, or PBMCs.

V shed 6 bases and J shed 4 bases, with 19 bases lying between them. This CDR3 has 17 amino acids. The germline V gene encodes CDR1 MGHDK and CDR2 SYGVNS. In the original processing: Amplification with reference gene primers provided the estimates of nucleated cell counts. Only in-frame clones appear in the TCRdb table, and some are missing; sequencing was by immunoSEQ multiplex PCR. The DNA was the basis for D and trimming; V, J and clone size are from that table. The sample lists roughly 150,000 clones, roughly 82% occurring once. The chain joins TRBV25-1 to TRBJ1-6; weak D call: TRBD1 (5 bases). The material sequenced was peripheral blood. The clonotype originates from a woman in her fifties or sixties with acute or convalescent COVID-19. CDR3 DNA sequence: TGTGCCAGCAGAGAGACTGGGGGGGGTTTTTATAATTCACCCCTCCACTTT. It translates to CASRETGGGFYNSPLHF. Full variable domain (remainder filled in from reference TRBV25-1 and TRBJ1-6): EADIYQTPRYLVIGTGKKITLECSQTMGHDKMYWYQQDPGMELHLIHYSYGVNSTEKGDLSSESTVSRIRTEHFPLTLESARPSHTSQYLCASRETGGGFYNSPLHFGNGTRLTVT.